These T cell receptor beta chains were read from a single sample in a study of blood T cells in healthy people across ages. TCRdb processed the 5' RACE reads anew with MiXCR; each CDR3 protein has one entry. The sample has around 800,000 distinct CDR3 sequences, approximately 55% seen once. The sample comprised blood. The receptors originated from an elderly man in good health. Both conserved end residues are part of each CDR3. The D gene is left open where the match is weak. Not all rows give a size; the values are once, few, many and, for expanded clones, a class.

D,size,J,V,CDR3,DNA
.,.,TRBJ2-5,TRBV5-1,CASSLGSQGGFEYF,TGCGCCAGCAGCTTGGGATCCCAAGGAGGGTTTGAGTACTTC
.,.,TRBJ2-6,TRBV10-1,CASSESRSPSGADVLTF,TGCGCCAGCAGTGAGTCGCGGAGTCCCTCTGGGGCCGACGTCCTGACTTTC
.,.,TRBJ1-1,TRBV24-1,CATSDHSFEAFF,TGTGCCACCAGTGATCATAGCTTTGAAGCTTTCTTT
.,.,TRBJ2-4,TRBV2,CASSDPRLAKNIQYF,TGTGCCAGCAGTGACCCCCGGCTAGCCAAAAACATTCAGTACTTC
TRBD1,.,TRBJ1-6,TRBV28,CASLRTGVGNSPLHF,TGTGCCAGCCTCAGGACAGGGGTCGGTAATTCACCCCTCCACTTT
.,few,TRBJ1-1,TRBV20-1,CSARHTEAFF,TGCAGTGCTAGACACACTGAAGCTTTCTTT
.,few,TRBJ2-3,TRBV3-1,CASSQDESHRYAYF,TGTGCCAGCAGCCAAGATGAGAGCCACAGATACGCGTATTTT
TRBD2,.,TRBJ2-3,TRBV7-9,CASSSAAGGPERYAYF,TGTGCCAGCAGCTCGGCAGCGGGAGGGCCGGAGAGATACGCGTATTTT
.,.,TRBJ2-7,TRBV20-1,CSAKDWGVYEQYF,TGCAGTGCCAAGGACTGGGGCGTCTACGAGCAGTACTTC
TRBD2,.,TRBJ2-1,TRBV7-2,CASSLAGTKVDEQFF,TGTGCCAGCAGCTTGGCCGGGACTAAAGTCGATGAGCAGTTCTTC
.,.,TRBJ2-1,TRBV5-1,CASSLVRSGLSYNEQFF,TGCGCCAGCAGCTTGGTACGTAGCGGCCTATCCTACAATGAGCAGTTCTTC
.,.,TRBJ1-1,TRBV20-1,CSANPKNTEAFF,TGCAGTGCTAACCCGAAGAACACTGAAGCTTTCTTT
.,.,TRBJ2-4,TRBV21-1,CASSKGRVGDAITKNIQYF,TGTGCCAGCAGCAAAGGCAGGGTGGGGGATGCCATAACCAAAAACATTCAGTACTTC
.,.,TRBJ2-1,TRBV11-2,CASSRSTGNNEQFF,TGTGCCAGCAGCCGATCTACAGGGAACAATGAGCAGTTCTTC
.,.,TRBJ2-7,TRBV20-1,CSARDGGNYEQYF,TGCAGTGCTAGAGATGGCGGGAACTACGAGCAGTACTTC
.,once,TRBJ2-7,TRBV6-5,CASGRVFYEQYF,TGTGCCAGCGGTAGGGTCTTTTACGAGCAGTACTTC
.,.,TRBJ2-5,TRBV6-2/TRBV6-3,CASTRGQTHLGQYF,TGTGCCAGCACTCGCGGACAGACCCATCTTGGGCAGTACTTC
.,.,TRBJ1-2,TRBV2,CASMTGVLTGYTF,TGTGCCAGCATGACAGGAGTTCTAACTGGCTACACCTTC
.,once,TRBJ2-5,TRBV6-6,CASSTWAGQRAYNEQYF,TGTGCCAGCAGTACCTGGGCAGGCCAACGGGCCTACAATGAGCAGTACTTC
TRBD2,.,TRBJ2-7,TRBV6-5,CASSRFSGSEQYF,TGTGCCAGCAGTCGTTTTAGCGGGAGCGAGCAGTACTTC
.,.,TRBJ2-4,TRBV29-1,CSVVTLGGVGNIQYF,TGCAGCGTTGTTACCCTCGGTGGGGTAGGGAACATTCAGTACTTC
TRBD2,few,TRBJ2-7,TRBV12-3/TRBV12-4,CASSLSSGEQYF,TGTGCCAGCAGTCTCTCTAGCGGCGAGCAGTACTTC
.,.,TRBJ1-4,TRBV30,CAWSPTTGATNEKLFF,TGTGCCTGGAGTCCCACGACGGGTGCAACTAATGAAAAACTGTTTTTT
.,.,TRBJ1-1,TRBV2,CASSEEANTEAFF,TGTGCCAGCAGTGAAGAAGCAAACACTGAAGCTTTCTTT
.,.,TRBJ2-1,TRBV7-3,CASSTSDRYNEQFF,TGTGCCAGCAGCACTTCGGACCGGTACAATGAGCAGTTCTTC
.,few,TRBJ2-1,TRBV20-1,CSAPQLGVGNEQFF,TGCAGTGCCCCTCAATTGGGAGTGGGCAATGAGCAGTTCTTC
TRBD2,.,TRBJ2-5,TRBV5-4,CASSLLAGKQETQYF,TGTGCCAGCAGCTTACTAGCGGGAAAGCAAGAGACCCAGTACTTC
.,.,TRBJ2-5,TRBV9,CASSVGVGGVRQETQYF,TGTGCCAGCAGCGTAGGAGTTGGCGGAGTGCGCCAAGAGACCCAGTACTTC
.,.,TRBJ2-3,TRBV2,CASSRSKRFTREYTDTQYF,TGTGCCAGCAGTCGAAGCAAGCGTTTTACTCGCGAGTACACAGATACGCAGTATTTT
.,many,TRBJ2-7,TRBV29-1,CSVGLGGTYEQYF,TGCAGCGTTGGATTAGGCGGGACCTACGAGCAGTACTTC
.,.,TRBJ2-5,TRBV6-6,CASRLRVDLGTQYF,TGTGCCAGCAGATTACGAGTCGATCTTGGGACCCAGTACTTC
.,.,TRBJ2-1,TRBV7-9,CASSLGLGSYNEQFF,TGTGCCAGCAGCTTAGGTCTAGGGTCCTACAATGAGCAGTTCTTC
TRBD1,.,TRBJ2-7,TRBV28,CASNPGGAANDEQYF,TGTGCCAGCAATCCAGGGGGCGCGGCGAATGACGAGCAGTACTTC
.,.,TRBJ2-3,TRBV24-1,CATSAQSTLDTQYF,TGTGCCACCAGTGCCCAGAGCACGTTAGATACGCAGTATTTT